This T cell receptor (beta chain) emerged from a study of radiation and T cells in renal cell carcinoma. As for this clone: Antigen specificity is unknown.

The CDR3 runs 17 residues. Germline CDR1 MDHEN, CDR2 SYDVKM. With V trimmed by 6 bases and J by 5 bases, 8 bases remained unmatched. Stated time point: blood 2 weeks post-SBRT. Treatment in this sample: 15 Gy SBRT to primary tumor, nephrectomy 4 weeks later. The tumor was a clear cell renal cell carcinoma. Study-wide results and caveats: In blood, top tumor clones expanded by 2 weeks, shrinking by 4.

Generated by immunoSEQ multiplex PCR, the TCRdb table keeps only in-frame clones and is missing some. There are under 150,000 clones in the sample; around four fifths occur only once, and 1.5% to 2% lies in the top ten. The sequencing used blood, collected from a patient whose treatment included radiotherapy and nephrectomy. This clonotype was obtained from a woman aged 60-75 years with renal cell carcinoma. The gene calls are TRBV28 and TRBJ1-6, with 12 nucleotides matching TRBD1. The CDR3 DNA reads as TGTGCCAGCAGCCCATGGGGACAGGGGGCGGATAATTCACCCCTCCACTTT. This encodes CASSPWGQGADNSPLHF.